The next 2 T cell receptor beta chains were all read from a single sample in a study. Treg sorting used a CD4+CD25+CD127-/low gate. Via MiXCR, TCRdb re-called the 5' RACE reads, giving one row per CDR3 protein. The sample holds 34,000 or so distinct CDR3 sequences; roughly 27% are singletons and the top ten take less than 2.5%. The sample consisted of tumor-infiltrating Tregs sorted from the breast tumor. The source is a female donor with breast cancer.

This clonotype has ten or more counts. V gene TRBV7-9 combines with J gene TRBJ2-3, with unresolved D. Germline V CDR1 and CDR2: SEHNR, FQNEAQ (reference sequence). V dropped 0 bases and J dropped 6 bases, with 16 bases sitting between them. The CDR3 contains 16 residues. Written as DNA, the CDR3 is TGTGCCAGCAGCTTAGCAGTGGCCCCTCAGGCGGATACGCAGTATTTT. This codes for CASSLAVAPQADTQYF.

Judged by abundance, this clonotype is medium-sized. V gene TRBV6-1 combines with J gene TRBJ1-5; D gene unclear. Germline V gene lookup returns CDR1 MNHNS and CDR2 SASEGT. This CDR3 comprises 15 residues. Trimming shortened V by 5 bases and J by 0 bases, and 11 bases separated the two germline ends. The CDR3 DNA reads as TGTGCCAGCAGTTCCTCGGCCCATAGCAATCAGCCCCAGCATTTT. Its protein is CASSSSAHSNQPQHF.